This TCR beta chain was captured by sequencing in a study of shared clonotypes between healthy human individuals (dated by TCRdb to the early 2020s). Context from the whole study: A few men and a couple of women, aged 18 to 49 years, made up the cohort. Different laboratories and diverse techniques were used to prepare libraries and sequence TCR repertoires, to increase sequencing depth and limit assay-specific biases. To estimate repertoire size and how much clonotypes are shared between individuals, the study performed deep sequencing of blood TCR repertoires from roughly five healthy adults. Each donor's leukapheresis produced roughly between roughly 0.94 and 9.5 billion PBMCs. For each donor, CD4 naive and CD4 memory were each run on three plates, CD8 naive on two plates, and CD8 memory on one plate.

The study at large found these results: Clonotypes shared by all four sorted-subset donors showed higher generation probabilities than non-shared clonotypes. Rarefaction of sorted-subset datasets indicated incomplete sequencing despite the large sequencing depth. Naive subsets generally had larger estimated clonotype richness than memory subsets. Because the study included only a small number of donors, the genetic and exposure-history diversity represented was limited. Pairwise subsampling indicated that sequencing depth was expected to affect the degree of clonotype sharing among donors. Sharing across a few donors was observed for around 5% of naive CD4, less than 4% of naive CD8, over 2% of memory CD4, and 0.4% of memory CD8 clonotypes. Sampling was limited to blood, and TCR repertoires in tissue likely differ from TCR repertoires in blood.

Healthy HIV-negative adults with no recently reported acute infections or vaccinations were included as donors. Every donor was a Caucasian adult residing in Nashville, Tennessee, USA. Magnetic negative selection was used to enrich CD4+ T cells, after which naive cells were positively selected on CD45RA and the negative fraction became the memory subset. Blood was collected by leukapheresis, and PBMCs were isolated by Ficoll-Histopaque density gradient centrifugation and then cryopreserved in liquid nitrogen vapor phase. Purity and quantity of every magnetically sorted T cell population were checked by analytical flow cytometry. From each sorted fraction, genomic DNA was isolated and quantified by UV absorbance on a Nanodrop 2000c. The CDR3, cysteine through phenylalanine, is 15 amino acids long. Only the CDR3 DNA is retained, 45 bases long and in frame from the first base. CDR1 and CDR2, looked up from the germline V gene, are MNHEY and SVGAGI. Relative to germline, V is missing 6 bases and J is missing 7 bases, with 6 bases of the junction outside any gene match.

About this clone: Its antigen is currently not known. Base qualities were left out, and no much larger clone turns up one base away.

Using the deep immunoSEQ assay, multiplex PCR amplified TCR CDR3 regions from genomic DNA. For each cell subset, the extracted genomic DNA was distributed evenly across all wells of several immunoSEQ 96-well plates, and each plate served as one replicate. For sorted subsets, roughly 200 ng of genomic DNA, equivalent to about 30,000 T cell genomes, went into each replicate PCR. The purified libraries were quantified using a Qubit 3.0 fluorometer, sized with a Bioanalyzer 2100, and then quantified again using the KAPA Library Quantification kit. Every immunoSEQ 96-well plate was sequenced on a separate single-read 150-cycle Illumina NextSeq 550 flow cell. The paper's data handling went like this. Because the immunoSEQ output included only junctional sequences and no quality scores, the filtering could not be the same as the filtering used for full-length reads. To assign V/J genes and CDR3, sequences were annotated against IMGT germline references using PyIR, a Python wrapper for IgBLAST v1.9. Reads were filtered out if the reads had weak V/J assignments (E-value above 1e-6), no CDR3, stop codons, out-of-frame junctions, or ambiguous translated residues. V3J clonotypes were defined by identical inferred V gene, J gene, and CDR3 amino acid sequence. The percentage overlap between two repertoires was calculated by dividing the number of shared unique clonotypes by the size of the smaller repertoire. Three approaches were used to assess repertoire richness: RTK rarefaction, the Chao1 estimator, and Recon v2.1 estimates of unobserved clonotypes. For all TCRbeta clonotypes obtained by the gDNA method from a few donors, generation probabilities were computed with OLGA. The clones in this table, taken by TCRdb from immuneACCESS, are in-frame only. Not every clone is retained; where verified, under half of the shortfall comes from an unresolved V gene, and the cause of the rest is unknown. V and J calls and clone size are given by that table; D and trimming were obtained from the DNA. The table for this sample lists around 700,000 clones; around 72% of them were counted only once. Of the sample, under 2% is held by the ten largest clones.

The sequence was collected from a woman aged 30 to 39 in good health. Input material: memory CD4+ T cells sorted from blood. The cell subset or site label for this specimen denotes: CD45RA-negative fraction. The chain is assembled from TRBV6-5 and TRBJ2-1; the central 13 bases match TRBD2. The base sequence is TGTGCCAGCAGGACGGGACTAGCGGGAATGAATGAGCAGTTCTTC. This sequence encodes CASRTGLAGMNEQFF.